This T cell receptor beta chain stems from a study of OX40 agonist ivuxolimab in advanced cancers. TCRdb keeps only in-frame clones here, not all; method: immunoSEQ multiplex PCR. This repertoire shows about 37,000 clones, 78% found once; its top ten account for around 20%. V lost 0 bases and J lost 7, with 8 bases in between. CDR1 and CDR2 from the germline V gene are SGDLS and YYNGEE. This CDR3 spans 13 amino acids. The origin of this receptor is an adult with an advanced solid tumor such as melanoma, head and neck, liver or kidney cancer. V and J are TRBV9 and TRBJ2-1; D gene unclear. Sequenced material: CD4+ or CD8+ T cells sorted from blood, taken in a trial of the OX40 agonist ivuxolimab. Here the CDR3 reads CASSVVLGNEQFF. CDR3 nucleotide sequence: TGTGCCAGCAGCGTAGTGCTGGGGAATGAGCAGTTCTTC.